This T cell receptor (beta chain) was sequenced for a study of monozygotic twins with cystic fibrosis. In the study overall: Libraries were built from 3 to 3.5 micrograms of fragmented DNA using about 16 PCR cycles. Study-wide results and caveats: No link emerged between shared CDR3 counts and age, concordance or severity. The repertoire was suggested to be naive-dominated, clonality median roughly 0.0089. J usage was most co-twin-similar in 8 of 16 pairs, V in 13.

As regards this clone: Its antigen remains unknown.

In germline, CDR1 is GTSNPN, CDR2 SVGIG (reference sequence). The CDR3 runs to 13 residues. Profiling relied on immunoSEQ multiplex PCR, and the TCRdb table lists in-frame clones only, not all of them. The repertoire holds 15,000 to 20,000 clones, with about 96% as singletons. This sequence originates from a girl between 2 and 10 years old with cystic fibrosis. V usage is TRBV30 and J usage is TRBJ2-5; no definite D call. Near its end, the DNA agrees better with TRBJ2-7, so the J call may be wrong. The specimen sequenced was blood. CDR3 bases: TGTGCCTGGAGTGATGACTGGGACTACGAGCAGTACTTC. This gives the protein CAWSDDWDYEQYF.